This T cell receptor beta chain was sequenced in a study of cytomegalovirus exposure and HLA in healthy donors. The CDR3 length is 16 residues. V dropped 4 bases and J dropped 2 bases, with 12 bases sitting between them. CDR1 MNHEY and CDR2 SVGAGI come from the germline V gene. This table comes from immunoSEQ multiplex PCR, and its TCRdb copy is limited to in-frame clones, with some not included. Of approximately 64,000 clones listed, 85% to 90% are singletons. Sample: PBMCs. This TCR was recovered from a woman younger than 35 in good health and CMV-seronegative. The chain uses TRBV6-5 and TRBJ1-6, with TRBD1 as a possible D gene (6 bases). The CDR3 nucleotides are TGTGCCAGCAGTTCCGAGGACAGCACCTATAATTCACCCCTCCACTTT. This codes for CASSSEDSTYNSPLHF.